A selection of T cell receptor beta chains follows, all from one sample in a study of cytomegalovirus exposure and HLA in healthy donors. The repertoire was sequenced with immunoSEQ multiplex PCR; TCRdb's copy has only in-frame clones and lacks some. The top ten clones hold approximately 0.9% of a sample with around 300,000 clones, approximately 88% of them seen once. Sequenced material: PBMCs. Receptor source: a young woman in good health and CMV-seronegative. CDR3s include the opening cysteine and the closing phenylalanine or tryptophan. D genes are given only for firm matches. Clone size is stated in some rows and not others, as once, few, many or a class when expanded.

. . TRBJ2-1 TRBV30 TGTGCCTGGAGTAGCCAAAGCTCCTACAATGAGCAGTTCTTC CAWSSQSSYNEQFF
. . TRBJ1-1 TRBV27 TGTGCCAGCAGTTTTGGCTGGCTAGCCGAGACTGAAGCTTTCTTT CASSFGWLAETEAFF
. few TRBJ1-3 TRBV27 TGTGCCAGCAGTCAGGGAAACACCATATATTTT CASSQGNTIYF
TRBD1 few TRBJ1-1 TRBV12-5 TGTGCTAGTGGCCGGACAGGGAACACTGAAGCTTTCTTT CASGRTGNTEAFF
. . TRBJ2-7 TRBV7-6 TGTGCCAGCAGCCGCGACAACTCCTACGAGCAGTACTTC CASSRDNSYEQYF
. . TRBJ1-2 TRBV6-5 TGTGCCAGCAGGGCTGGGGGCCGCGATGGCTACACCTTC CASRAGGRDGYTF
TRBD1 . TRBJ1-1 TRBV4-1 TGCGCCAGCAGCCAGGGGGACAGCTTGAACACTGAAGCTTTCTTT CASSQGDSLNTEAFF
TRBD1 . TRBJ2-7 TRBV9 TGTGCCAGCAGCTCCCAATCCAGGGGGCCCTACGAGCAGTACTTC CASSSQSRGPYEQYF
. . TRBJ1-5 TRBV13 TGTGCCAGCAGCTTAGGAGGGGGAAGAAGCAATCAGCCCCAGCATTTT CASSLGGGRSNQPQHF
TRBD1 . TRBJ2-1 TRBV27 TGTGCCAGCAGTTTCCTCGACAGGGCCGATAGGCAGTTCTTC CASSFLDRADRQFF
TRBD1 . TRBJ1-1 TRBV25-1 TGTGCCAGCAGTGAAACCCAGGGGACAGGGGGAACTGAAGCTTTCTTT CASSETQGTGGTEAFF
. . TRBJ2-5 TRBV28 TGTGCCAGCACGGGCGGGGCCCAAGAGACCCAGTACTTC CASTGGAQETQYF
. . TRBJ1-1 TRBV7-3 TGTGCCAGCAGCTTAGAAAGGGGGAATGAAGCTTTCTTT CASSLERGNEAFF
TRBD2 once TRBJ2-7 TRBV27 TGTGCCAGCAGTTTATTGGGGGGGGAGGCCTACGAGCAGTACTTC CASSLLGGEAYEQYF
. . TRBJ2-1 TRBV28 TGTGCCAGCAGCCCGGGGGTAGCGAGGTACAATGAGCAGTTCTTC CASSPGVARYNEQFF
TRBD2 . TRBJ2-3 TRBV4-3 TGCGCCAGCAGCCAAGGATGGCAAGGACTAGCGGGAGGGTTCACAGATACGCAGTATTTT CASSQGWQGLAGGFTDTQYF
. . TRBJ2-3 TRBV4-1 TGCGCCAGCAGCTACACAGGGACCAACACAGATACGCAGTATTTT CASSYTGTNTDTQYF
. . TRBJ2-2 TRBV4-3 TGCGCCAGCAGCCAAGATGCCGCGTCCGGGGAGCTGTTTTTT CASSQDAASGELFF
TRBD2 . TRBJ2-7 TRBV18 TGTGCCAGCTCACCACCCTCAAGCGGGGGCGAGCAGTACTTC CASSPPSSGGEQYF
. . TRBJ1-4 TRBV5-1 TGCGCCAGCAGCTTGGCAGGGGACACAACTAATGAAAAACTGTTTTTT CASSLAGDTTNEKLFF
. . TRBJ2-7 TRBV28 TGTGCCAGCAGGCCAGACAGCCTCCTTACGAGTCGGGAGCAGTACTTC CASRPDSLLTSREQYF
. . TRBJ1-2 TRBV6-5 TGTGCCAGCAGTTACTCGAGTGGACAGACCTACTATGGCTACACCTTC CASSYSSGQTYYGYTF
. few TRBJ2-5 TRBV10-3 TGTGCCATCAGTGAGTCTTCGGCCCAGTACTTC CAISESSAQYF
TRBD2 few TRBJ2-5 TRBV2 TGTGCCAGCAGGTCCCGAGCGGGAGAGGAGACCCAGTACTTC CASRSRAGEETQYF
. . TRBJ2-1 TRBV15 TGTGCCACCAGCAGAGATATGGGTAGCTCGGCTGAGCAGTTCTTC CATSRDMGSSAEQFF